This T cell receptor (beta chain) is from a study of T cells in Graves' hyperthyroidism and ophthalmopathy (dated by TCRdb to 2018 to 2020). As for the study more broadly: To identify TCR V-J signatures that set the groups apart, the researchers used a discovery cohort of more than 95 patients, made up of 40 to 45 with Graves' ophthalmopathy and some 60 with stable Graves' hyperthyroidism. An independent validation cohort of under 20 hyperthyroidism patients and roughly 16 patients who later progressed to ophthalmopathy tested prospective prediction of ophthalmopathy. The 100 discovery patients were randomly divided into training and test sets at a 7:3 ratio. In addition, the study compared T-cell repertoires in thyroid tissue and in blood from roughly 6 Graves' hyperthyroidism patients. Following sampling, methimazole starting at 30 mg daily was given to hyperthyroidism patients, and high-dose intravenous methylprednisolone was given to ophthalmopathy patients. According to the paper, TCR Vbeta CDR3 sequencing was carried out on some 130 peripheral blood samples, which came from about 45 ophthalmopathy, under 85 hyperthyroidism and some 17 progressor patients. The research as a whole found: Most expanded thyroid clonotypes (frequency above 0.001) were also detected in blood, a finding suggesting that blood repertoires may reflect thyroid immune responses. In cross-validation, a model built on a 13 V-J signature told ophthalmopathy apart from stable hyperthyroidism with approximately 90% sensitivity and about 81% specificity, and in testing the same model reached 80%/75%. During validation, the model predicted progression to ophthalmopathy a median of about 6.5 months ahead of onset, with almost 71% sensitivity and about 75% specificity. Sample size was not statistically predetermined, and blinding of investigators to group allocation was not performed.

TCR beta CDR3 regions were amplified from RNA transcripts. For the first round of RT-PCR on the TCR CDR3, the HTBI primer set was used together with the Qiagen OneStep RT-PCR kit. Libraries were constructed in a second round of multiplex PCR, after which size selection and purification were performed. Sequencing of the libraries was done on an Illumina HiSeq2000 using paired-end 100 bp reads. The published analysis was carried out like this. SOAPnuke was used to process the raw data, removing reads that contained adapters or uncalled bases, had a mean Phred below 15, or lacked an exact match to the constant primer or identifier. COPE v1.2.5 was used to merge the high-quality paired reads, and each unique nucleotide sequence was defined as a clonotype. MiTCR v1.1 was used to align the clonotypes against IMGT TRBV, TRBD and TRBJ reference segments. The analysis was restricted to V-J combinations with a frequency above 0.0001, which together covered 99.2% of the repertoires. A TCS score was defined as the ratio of F50 (clonal expansion) to E x V (chaos), with BLOSUM62-based TCRdist applied between CDR3 peptides within each V-J. Welch's t-statistics and random forest reduced around 510 V-J features to about 12, which were used in a naive Bayes classifier (R e1071). The raw public data were reprocessed by TCRdb itself: fastp quality trimming at Q25, MiXCR clonotype calling, in-frame beta chains only. Each CDR3 protein gets just one entry, which takes the most common genes and DNA from the rows behind it. It is TCRdb's table, rather than the study itself, that gives the V and J calls and clone size. Across this sample there are under 700,000 distinct CDR3 sequences, with just over 45% seen only once. The ten largest clones represent just under 8.5% of the sample.

On this clonotype itself: Its antigen is unknown. The junction and the germline gene differ at one end; a read error may be behind it.

A patient counted as having stable Graves' hyperthyroidism if no progression to ophthalmopathy occurred over 18 months of follow-up. Hyperthyroidism patients were newly diagnosed, with disease duration under 2 months, and aged 18 to 65 years. The study excluded patients with uncontrolled infections, other autoimmune diseases, pregnancy or lactation. Diagnoses relied on clinical symptoms, serum thyroxine and TRAb, thyroid ultrasound and orbital computed tomography. Total RNA was extracted using Trizol reagent, and RNA quality was assessed on an Agilent 2100 Bioanalyzer. The germline V gene encodes CDR1 SGHTA and CDR2 FQGNSA. CDR3 length: 12 amino acids, cysteine to phenylalanine. The entry retains the CDR3 DNA only, 36 bases that are in frame from base 1.

The chain links TRBV7-2 with TRBJ2-6; 6 matching bases give a weak D call of TRBD1. The receptor was isolated from a woman between 18 and 29 years old with Graves' hyperthyroidism. Donor details come from another sample of the same person, matched by shared clones. The sequenced sample was peripheral blood or thyroid tissue (not recorded which). The CDR3 region has the sequence CASSHRDDTEAF. The DNA sequence is TGTGCCAGCAGCCACAGGGACGACACTGAAGCTTTC.